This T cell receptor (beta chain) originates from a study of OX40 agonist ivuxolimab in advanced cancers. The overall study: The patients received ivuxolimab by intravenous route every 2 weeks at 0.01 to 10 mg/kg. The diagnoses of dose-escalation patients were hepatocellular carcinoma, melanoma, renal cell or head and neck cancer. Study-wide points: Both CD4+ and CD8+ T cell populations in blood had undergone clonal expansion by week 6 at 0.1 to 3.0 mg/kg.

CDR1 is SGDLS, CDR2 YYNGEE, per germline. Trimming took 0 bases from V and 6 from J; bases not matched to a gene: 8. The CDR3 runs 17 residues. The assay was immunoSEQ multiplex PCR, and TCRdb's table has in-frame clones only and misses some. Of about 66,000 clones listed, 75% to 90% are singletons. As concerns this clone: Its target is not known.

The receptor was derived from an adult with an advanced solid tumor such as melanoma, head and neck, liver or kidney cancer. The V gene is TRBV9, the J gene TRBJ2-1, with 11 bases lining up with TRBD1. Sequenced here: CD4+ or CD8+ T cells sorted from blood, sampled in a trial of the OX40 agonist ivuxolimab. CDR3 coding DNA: TGTGCCAGCAGCGTAGTCCCAGGGACAGGGGGTGGCAATGAGCAGTTCTTC. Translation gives CASSVVPGTGGGNEQFF.